This record covers a single TCR beta chain. What it binds is unknown. Naivety among CD8 cells was defined by CD45RO negativity and positive CCR7 selection, thereby excluding terminally differentiated effector memory CD45RA+ cells. This record belongs to a study of shared clonotypes between healthy human individuals. Study-wide results and limits: Among donors, clonotype sharing was expected to be affected by sequencing depth.

Each sorted subset replicate got 200 ng genomic DNA, tens of thousands of genomes. The protocol was immunoSEQ multiplex PCR, while the TCRdb copy is restricted to in-frame clones and leaves out a portion. This table has 2 million or so clones, about 95% appearing once. The receptor's source is a man between 18 and 29 years old in good health. Source material: naive CD8+ T cells sorted from blood.

The CDR3 nucleotides read TGTGCCAGCAGCCTGGCGGAGAGCTCCTACGAGCAGTACTTC. It translates to CASSLAESSYEQYF. The chain combines TRBV13 with TRBJ2-7; no reliable D call. The length of the CDR3 is 14 residues. Between the trimmed V and J ends, which lost 5 bases and 0 bases, there was a span of 11 bases. Germline V gives CDR1 PRHDT, CDR2 FYEKMQ (reference sequence).